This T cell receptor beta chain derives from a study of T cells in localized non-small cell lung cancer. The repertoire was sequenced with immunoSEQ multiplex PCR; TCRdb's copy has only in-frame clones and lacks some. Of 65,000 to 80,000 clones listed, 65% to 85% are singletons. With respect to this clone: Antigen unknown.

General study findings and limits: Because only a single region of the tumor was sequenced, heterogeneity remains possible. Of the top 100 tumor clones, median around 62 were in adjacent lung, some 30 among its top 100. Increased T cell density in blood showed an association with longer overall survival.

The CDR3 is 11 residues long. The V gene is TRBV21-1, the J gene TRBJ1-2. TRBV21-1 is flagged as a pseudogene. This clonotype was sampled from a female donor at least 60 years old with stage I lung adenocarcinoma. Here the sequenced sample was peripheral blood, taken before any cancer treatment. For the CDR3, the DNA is TGTGCCACCAAGCCTCCCCATGGCTACACCTTC. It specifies CATKPPHGYTF.